These 10 T cell receptor beta chains were sequenced from one sample in a study of cytomegalovirus exposure and HLA in healthy donors (dated by TCRdb to 2015 to 2018). Libraries were prepared through the immunoSEQ multiplex PCR assay. For the multiplex PCR, a mixture combining 60 forward primers for TCR Vbeta segments and 13 reverse primers for TCR Jbeta segments was used. This immuneACCESS table, as held by TCRdb, lists in-frame sequences with V and J called but not all clones. Of the missing ones, under half trace to an unresolved V gene in checked studies; the others have no known cause. This sample holds about 300,000 clones; 86% were observed only once. The top ten constitute 3% to 4% of the sample. The sample comprised PBMCs. The source of these receptors is a man aged 35-49 years in good health and CMV-seropositive.

The chain uses TRBV27 and TRBJ2-7, with D perhaps matching TRBD2 (6 bases). Trimming removed 4 bases from V and 3 bases from J, with 13 bases in between. Germline V gene lookup returns CDR1 MNHEY and CDR2 SMNVEV (reference sequence). The CDR3 consists of 14 residues. CDR3 region: CASSYGGKGYEQYF. The CDR3 region has the DNA TGTGCCAGCAGTTATGGCGGGAAAGGCTACGAGCAGTACTTC.

V is TRBV7-9 and J is TRBJ1-1; 9 nucleotides line up with TRBD1. Germline lookup yields CDR1 SEHNR and CDR2 FQNEAQ (reference sequence). The CDR3 length is 14 residues. After removal of 5 bases from V and 3 bases from J, the junction contained 4 bases not matched to a gene. For the CDR3, the DNA is TGTGCCAGCAGCGACCGGGACAGGGACACTGAAGCTTTCTTT. Translated, it gives CASSDRDRDTEAFF.

The chain has TRBV19 and TRBJ2-5; possibly TRBD2 for D (5 bases). The CDR3 has 15 residues. With 6 bases removed from V and 4 bases from J, the gap between germline ends came to 18 bases. Germline V gene lookup returns CDR1 LNHDA and CDR2 SQIVND (reference sequence). The CDR3 DNA reads as TGTGCCAGTAGACGTACTAGTTCTTCCTCAGAGACCCAGTACTTC. Protein: CASRRTSSSSETQYF.

The sample holds one count of this clone. The gene calls are TRBV10-2 and TRBJ2-2; D is perhaps TRBD1 (6 bases). V lost 3 bases and J lost 1, with 9 bases in between. The germline CDR1 and CDR2 sequences are WSHSY and SAAADI. CDR3 length: 15 amino acids. This chain's CDR3 is CASSDVRGNTGELFF. DNA of the CDR3: TGCGCCAGCAGTGATGTCAGGGGGAACACCGGGGAGCTGTTTTTT.

The V gene is TRBV4-1, the J gene TRBJ2-5; TRBD1 or TRBD2 may be the D gene (7 bases each). CDR3 length: 17 amino acids. CDR1 is MGHRA and CDR2 is YSYEKL in the germline V gene. Trimming pared 5 bases from V and 5 bases from J, leaving 24 bases between. The CDR3, as DNA: TGCGCCAGCAGCGAAGGGAGGGCGAGGGGGCGGAAGGAGACCCAGTACTTC. It yields the protein CASSEGRARGRKETQYF.

As concerns this clone: Additional DNA sequences in this sample encode the identical CDR3. The chain uses TRBV7-2 and TRBJ2-3; TRBD1 might be the D (5 bases). CDR1 is SGHTA, CDR2 FQGNSA, per germline. This CDR3 is built from 14 residues. V dropped 1 base and J dropped 2 bases, with 7 bases sitting between them. CDR3 in amino acids: CASSLGGDTDTQYF. The CDR3 DNA reads TGTGCCAGCAGCTTAGGGGGCGACACAGATACGCAGTATTTT.

The CDR3 DNA follows: TGTGCCAGCAGCTTGAGGGCGGGAGGGCCCGGGGAGCTGTTTTTT. Its protein is CASSLRAGGPGELFF. V and J are TRBV5-4 and TRBJ2-2, with 9 bases identical to TRBD2. The CDR3 contains 15 residues. V lost 1 base, J lost 6 bases, and 4 bases stayed unmatched. Germline lookup yields CDR1 SGHNT and CDR2 YYREEE (reference sequence).

The CDR3 region is CASRPSGRNEQFF. The CDR3 bases are TGCGCCAGCAGACCCAGCGGGCGGAATGAGCAGTTCTTC. V and J are TRBV5-1 and TRBJ2-1; D possibly corresponds to TRBD2 (6 bases). In germline, CDR1 is SGHRS, CDR2 YFSETQ. With 5 bases removed from V and 7 bases from J, the gap between germline ends came to 13 bases. CDR3 length: 13 amino acids.

V gene TRBV7-3 combines with J gene TRBJ2-1; D remains ambiguous. Trimming pared 3 bases from V and 8 bases from J, leaving 5 bases between. Germline V gene sequence: CDR1 SGHTA, CDR2 FQGTGA. The CDR3 spans 11 residues. CDR3 amino acids: CASSFTDEQFF. Here the CDR3 DNA reads TGTGCCAGCAGCTTTACTGATGAGCAGTTCTTC.

The rearrangement links TRBV11-2 to TRBJ1-5; D remains unclear. Germline V gene data show CDR1 as SGHAT and CDR2 as FQNNGV. Trimming shortened V by 0 bases and J by 10 bases, and 7 bases separated the two germline ends. CDR3 length: 12 amino acids. Written as DNA, the CDR3 is TGTGCCAGCAGCTTAGATCGGGGACCCCAGCATTTT. It codes for CASSLDRGPQHF.